This T cell receptor (beta chain) originates from a study of OX40 agonist ivuxolimab in advanced cancers. For the study at large: The patients' treatment was ivuxolimab, an agonistic anti-OX40 (CD134) antibody. Three patients responded partially, comprising one with hepatocellular carcinoma and two with cutaneous melanoma.

Whole-study results and caveats: The average count of expanded clones was higher among CD8+ T cells than among CD4+.

A note on this clone: Its target is not known.

CDR1 LNHDA and CDR2 SQIVND come from the germline V gene (reference sequence). V dropped 6 bases and J dropped 8 bases, with 15 bases sitting between them. The CDR3 has 13 amino acids. Only in-frame clones appear in the TCRdb table, and some are missing; sequencing was by immunoSEQ multiplex PCR. The sample has about 70,000 clones, 88% seen once. The sequence was collected from an adult with an advanced solid tumor such as melanoma, head and neck, liver or kidney cancer. The sequenced sample was CD4+ or CD8+ T cells sorted from blood, obtained in a trial of the OX40 agonist ivuxolimab. This rearrangement joins TRBV19 to TRBJ2-3, with D tentatively TRBD2 (6 bases). The CDR3 region is CASSPGTSGTQYF. The CDR3 nucleotides read TGTGCCAGTAGCCCCGGGACTTCGGGTACGCAGTATTTT.